This TCR beta chain was documented in a study of cytomegalovirus exposure and HLA in healthy donors. Findings of the study overall: In a later analysis, productive TCRs from donors in an Asian-associated ancestry cluster reportedly carried fewer N-insertions than the cohort mean. Altogether, 170 or so TCR beta chains were recorded as cytomegalovirus-associated.

Among the donors, all were healthy bone marrow donors. With V trimmed by 4 bases and J by 5 bases, 6 bases remained unmatched. Germline V gene lookup returns CDR1 SGHNT and CDR2 YYREEE (reference sequence). This CDR3 spans 16 amino acids. The PCR had 60 Vbeta and 13 Jbeta primers. Clones were sequenced by immunoSEQ multiplex PCR, and TCRdb holds only the in-frame ones, with some missing. The sample consists of 150,000 to 250,000 clones, around 81% of them appearing once. In this sample, this clone turned up once. Its target is not known. Sample: PBMCs. The chain uses TRBV5-4 and TRBJ2-5; TRBD2 matches 15 bases. The sequence was obtained from a man aged 30-40 years in good health and CMV-seronegative. The CDR3 DNA reads TGTGCCAGCAGCCAGGGACTAGCGGGAGGAGGGGAGACCCAGTACTTC. This encodes CASSQGLAGGGETQYF.